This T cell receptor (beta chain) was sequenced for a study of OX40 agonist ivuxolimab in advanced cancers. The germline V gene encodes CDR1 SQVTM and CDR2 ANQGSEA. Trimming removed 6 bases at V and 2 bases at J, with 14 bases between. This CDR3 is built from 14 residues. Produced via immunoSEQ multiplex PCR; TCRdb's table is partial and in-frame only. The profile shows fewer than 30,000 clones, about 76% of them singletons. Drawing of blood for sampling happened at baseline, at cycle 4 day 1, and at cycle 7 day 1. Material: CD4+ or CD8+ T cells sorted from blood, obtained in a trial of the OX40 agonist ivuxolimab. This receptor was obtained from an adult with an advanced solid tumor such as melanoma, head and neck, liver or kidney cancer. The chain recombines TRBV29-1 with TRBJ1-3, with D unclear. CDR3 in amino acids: CSVQLTDPGNTIYF. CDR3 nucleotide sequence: TGCAGCGTCCAATTAACAGATCCTGGAAACACCATATATTTT.